Here is one T cell receptor (beta chain) with its context. Its antigen remains unidentified. CDR3 length equals 13 residues. The V gene's germline CDR1 is MDHEN and CDR2 SYDVKM. Trimming cost V 4 bases and J 5 bases, with 12 bases left between them. Pooled together were second doses at about 4 or about 12 weeks. Data came from immunoSEQ multiplex PCR; TCRdb stores just in-frame clones and leaves some out. The table records about 120,000 clones, around 90% of them present only once. The data stem from a study of T cell responses to AZD1222 COVID-19 vaccine. Findings and caveats of the study: Females outnumbered males among donors, who were mostly white British; clonal diversity was possibly underestimated.

This material consisted of peripheral blood, taken 28 days after the second AZD1222 dose. The V and J genes are TRBV28 and TRBJ2-7; D may be TRBD1 (6 bases). This receptor was taken from an adult who received the AZD1222 COVID-19 vaccine. CDR3 DNA: TGTGCCAGCAGTTCCTCAAACAGGGACGAGCAGTACTTC. Encoded protein: CASSSSNRDEQYF.